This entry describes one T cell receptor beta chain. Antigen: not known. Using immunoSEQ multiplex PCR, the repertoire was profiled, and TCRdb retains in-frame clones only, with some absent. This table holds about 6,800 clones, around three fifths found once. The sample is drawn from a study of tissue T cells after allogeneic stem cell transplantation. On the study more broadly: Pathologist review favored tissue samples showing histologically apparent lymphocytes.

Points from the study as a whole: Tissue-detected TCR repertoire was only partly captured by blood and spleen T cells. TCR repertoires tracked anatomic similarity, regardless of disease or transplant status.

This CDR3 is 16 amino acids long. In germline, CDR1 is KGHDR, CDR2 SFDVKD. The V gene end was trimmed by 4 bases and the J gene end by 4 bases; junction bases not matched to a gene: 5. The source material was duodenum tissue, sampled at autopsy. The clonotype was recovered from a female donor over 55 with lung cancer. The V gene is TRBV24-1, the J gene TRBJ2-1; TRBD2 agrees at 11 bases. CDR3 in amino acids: CATSDPGTSGYNEQFF. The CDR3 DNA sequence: TGTGCCACCAGTGACCCAGGGACTAGCGGTTACAATGAGCAGTTCTTC.